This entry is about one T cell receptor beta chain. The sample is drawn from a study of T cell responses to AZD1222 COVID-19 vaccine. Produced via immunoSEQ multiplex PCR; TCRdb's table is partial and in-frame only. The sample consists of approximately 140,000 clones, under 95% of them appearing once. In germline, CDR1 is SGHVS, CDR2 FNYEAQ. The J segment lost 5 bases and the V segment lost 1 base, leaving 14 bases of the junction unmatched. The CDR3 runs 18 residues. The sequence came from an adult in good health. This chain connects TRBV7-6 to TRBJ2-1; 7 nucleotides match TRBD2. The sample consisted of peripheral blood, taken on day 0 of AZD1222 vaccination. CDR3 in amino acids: CASSLVRVGGLADNEQFF. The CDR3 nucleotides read TGTGCCAGCAGCTTAGTAAGGGTCGGAGGGCTAGCGGACAATGAGCAGTTCTTC.